This TCR beta chain was profiled in a study of cytotoxic CD8 clonotypes in ibrutinib-treated CLL. Study-wide background: Partial response occurred in 24 patients and complete response in 2; at median about 6 years, approximately 14 remained remitted and about 12 progressed. Notes on the study in general: Clonality went higher at ibrutinib response and then dropped back toward baseline at progression.

Profiling relied on immunoSEQ multiplex PCR, and the TCRdb table lists in-frame clones only, not all of them. Of fewer than 45,000 clones in the sample, approximately 48% were seen once. Worth noting for this clone: Antigen specificity is unknown.

The input for sequencing was PBMCs, taken before ibrutinib treatment. The source is a human donor with chronic lymphocytic leukemia.

The CDR3 nucleotides are TGTGCCAGCAGTGAAGGGAGTACCGGGACAGGATACGCGCGCGGCTACACCTTC. This translates into CASSEGSTGTGYARGYTF. This chain links TRBV6-1 with TRBJ1-2; 8 bases align to TRBD1. The CDR3 is made up of 18 amino acids. Germline V lookup: CDR1 MNHNS, CDR2 SASEGT. V lost 1 base to trimming and J lost 8 bases; unmatched junction nucleotides: 18.